The 18 T cell receptor beta chains reported below all come from one sample, sequenced in a study of somatic mutations in cytotoxic T cells in rheumatoid arthritis. Profiling relied on immunoSEQ multiplex PCR, and the TCRdb table lists in-frame clones only, not all of them. The repertoire holds more than 15,000 clones, with 73% as singletons. Sequencing was performed on CD8+ T cells sorted from blood. Receptors originate from an older woman in good health.

This clone has just one count. This rearrangement joins TRBV4-1 to TRBJ2-1; 14 positions agree with TRBD2. Germline-derived CDR1 and CDR2 are MGHRA and YSYEKL. The CDR3 covers 17 residues. J was trimmed by 4 bases and V by 4 bases; bases with no gene match: 6. The CDR3 DNA reads as TGCGCCAGCAGCCGAGGGACTAGCGGGAGCCCTTACAATGAGCAGTTCTTC. Its translation: CASSRGTSGSPYNEQFF.

The sample holds a few counts of this clone. The identical CDR3 is also encoded by other nucleotide sequences in the sample. The V call is TRBV9, the J call TRBJ2-1, with D maybe TRBD1 (6 bases). Germline V gene data show CDR1 as SGDLS and CDR2 as YYNGEE. This CDR3 has 15 amino acids. With 0 bases removed from V and 0 bases from J, the gap between germline ends came to 7 bases. The CDR3 coding sequence is TGTGCCAGCAGCGTAGAGGACAGCTCCTACAATGAGCAGTTCTTC. Its protein product is CASSVEDSSYNEQFF.

This rearrangement joins TRBV5-6 to TRBJ1-2; D uncertain. This CDR3 is built from 15 residues. Germline CDR1 SGHDT, CDR2 YYEEEE. The V end lost 0 bases, the J end lost 2 bases, and 11 bases lay between the germline ends. The DNA of the CDR3 is TGTGCCAGCAGCTTGGGGACCATCAAAAACTATGGCTACACCTTC. Translating it yields CASSLGTIKNYGYTF.

This rearrangement joins TRBV6-5 to TRBJ2-1; TRBD2 is a possible D gene (7 bases). The V gene lost 0 bases and the J gene lost 12 bases, with 12 bases spanning the gap. Germline CDR1 is MNHEY and CDR2 is SVGAGI. CDR3 length: 13 residues. DNA of the CDR3: TGTGCCAGCAGTTACTCGTGGGAGGGGGTGCAGTTCTTC. This encodes CASSYSWEGVQFF.

V usage is TRBV30 and J usage is TRBJ1-6; perhaps TRBD1 as D (5 bases). V dropped 1 base and J dropped 3 bases, with 16 bases sitting between them. The CDR3 has 17 amino acids. Germline CDR1 GTSNPN, CDR2 SVGIG (reference sequence). Written as DNA, the CDR3 is TGTGCCTGGAGTGGCCTTTTGGGGGGATTCTATAATTCACCCCTCCACTTT. This codes for CAWSGLLGGFYNSPLHF. Full variable domain (missing parts from reference TRBV30 and TRBJ1-6): SQTIHQWPATLVQPVGSPLSLECTVEGTSNPNLYWYRQAAGRGLQLLFYSVGIGQISSEVPQNLSASRPQDRQFILSSKKLLLSDSGFYLCAWSGLLGGFYNSPLHFGNGTRLTVT.

The chain uses TRBV7-6 and TRBJ2-2; no clear D gene. V lost 5 bases and J 0 bases, leaving 7 bases between the germline ends. The CDR3 loop spans 14 amino acids. CDR1 and CDR2 from the germline V gene are SGHVS and FNYEAQ. The CDR3 loop reads CASSPDPNTGELFF. The CDR3 DNA follows: TGTGCCAGCAGCCCGGACCCGAACACCGGGGAGCTGTTTTTT.

This chain connects TRBV18 to TRBJ2-7; 9 bases fit TRBD1. Looked up from germline, CDR1 is KGHSH and CDR2 is LQKENI. Losses at the gene ends were 2 bases for V and 1 base for J; bases not matched to a gene: 6. The CDR3 has 16 amino acids. The chain's CDR3 is CASSPTAGTGSYEQYF. CDR3 coding DNA: TGTGCCAGCTCACCAACCGCCGGGACAGGGTCCTACGAGCAGTACTTC.

In its sample, this clone was seen a few times. This chain links TRBV4-1 with TRBJ2-7; either TRBD1 or TRBD2 may fit D (5 bases each). Germline CDR1 reads MGHRA; CDR2 reads YSYEKL. V was shortened by 4 bases and J by 6 bases, with 10 bases between the two germline ends. This CDR3 contains 12 residues. The CDR3 protein is CASSLPGTEQYF. DNA for the CDR3: TGCGCCAGCAGCCTCCCAGGGACCGAGCAGTACTTC.

The chain has TRBV9 and TRBJ2-1; D gene ambiguous. The CDR3 totals 12 residues. V dropped 4 bases and J dropped 7 bases, with 9 bases sitting between them. Germline assignment: CDR1 SGDLS and CDR2 YYNGEE. The CDR3 is CASSSRRNEQFF. CDR3 sequence (DNA): TGTGCCAGCAGCTCGAGGCGGAATGAGCAGTTCTTC.

The chain couples TRBV10-3 to TRBJ2-7; 12 bases fit TRBD2. Germline-derived CDR1 and CDR2 are ENHRY and SYGVKD. The CDR3 extends over 17 amino acids. Losses at the gene ends were 0 bases for V and 3 bases for J; bases not matched to a gene: 6. The CDR3 region is CAISESLAGGRVYEQYF. Here the CDR3 DNA reads TGTGCCATCAGTGAGTCGCTAGCGGGGGGGCGGGTCTACGAGCAGTACTTC.

The V call is TRBV14, the J call TRBJ2-7; D not resolved. Germline-derived CDR1 and CDR2 are SGHDN and FVKESK. This CDR3 is built from 16 residues. Trimming cost V 1 base and J 1 base, with 14 bases left between them. The CDR3 nucleotides read TGTGCCAGCAGCCAAGGTAAGGGCCGAGGATCCTACGAGCAGTACTTC. Its translation is CASSQGKGRGSYEQYF.

V is TRBV14 and J is TRBJ2-7; 8 nucleotides align to TRBD1. Germline V CDR1 and CDR2: SGHDN, FVKESK. CDR3 size: 16 residues. With 4 bases clipped from V and 5 bases from J, the junction kept 13 bases outside the gene matches. CDR3 region: CASSPPLGQAIHEQYF. DNA for the CDR3: TGTGCCAGCAGCCCCCCCCTGGGACAGGCCATCCACGAGCAGTACTTC.

The gene calls are TRBV27 and TRBJ2-7, with 12 bases identical to TRBD2. V shed 5 bases, J shed 6 bases, and the junction held 11 bases outside the gene matches. This CDR3 region has 16 residues. CDR1 and CDR2 (germline): MNHEY, SMNVEV (reference sequence). CDR3 region: CASSPQLAGGAPEQYF. Written as DNA, the CDR3 is TGTGCCAGCAGTCCTCAACTAGCGGGAGGTGCCCCCGAGCAGTACTTC.

This clone was found once. The CDR3 loop is CASMDRKGENQPQHF. CDR3 nucleotides: TGTGCCAGCATGGACAGGAAAGGGGAAAATCAGCCCCAGCATTTT. This chain links TRBV27 with TRBJ1-5; 7 bases are a match to TRBD1. CDR1 and CDR2 from the germline V gene are MNHEY and SMNVEV (reference sequence). The CDR3 is 15 amino acids. Trimming took 7 bases from V and 4 from J; bases not matched to a gene: 10.

V gene TRBV5-1 combines with J gene TRBJ1-5; no reliable D call. CDR3 size: 15 residues. Trimming took 1 base from V and 0 from J, leaving 8 bases between them. Germline values: CDR1 SGHRS, CDR2 YFSETQ. CDR3 amino acids: CASSLRGNSNQPQHF. For the CDR3, the DNA is TGCGCCAGCAGCTTGCGAGGGAATAGCAATCAGCCCCAGCATTTT.

V usage is TRBV30 and J usage is TRBJ2-7, with D hard to call. The CDR3 loop spans 11 amino acids. Germline values: CDR1 GTSNPN, CDR2 SVGIG (reference sequence). V lost 5 bases, J lost 6 bases, and 11 bases lay in between. The CDR3 reads CAWEVIGEQYF. The CDR3 nucleotides read TGTGCCTGGGAGGTAATCGGCGAGCAGTACTTC.

The J gene is TRBJ1-1, the V gene TRBV7-9, with D possibly matching TRBD1 (5 bases). V lost 10 bases and J lost 0, with 9 bases in between. Germline-derived CDR1 and CDR2 are SEHNR and FQNEAQ (reference sequence). The CDR3 runs 12 residues. As DNA, the CDR3 is TGTGCCACACAGGCCATGAACACTGAAGCTTTCTTT. Its translation is CATQAMNTEAFF.

With regard to this clone: A junction boundary mismatches the germline segment, possibly from a read error. The V gene is TRBV4-1, the J gene TRBJ2-7; TRBD1 might be the D (6 bases). The CDR3 is 17 residues long. Germline V gene lookup returns CDR1 MGHRA and CDR2 YSYEKL. The CDR3 loop reads CASSQEMSDRLSSEQYF. The CDR3 DNA sequence: TGCGCCAGCAGCCAAGAAATGAGTGACAGGCTGTCCTCCGAGCAGTACTTC.